This T cell receptor (beta chain) was recovered during a study of vaccination and CD4 T cells after COVID-19. The assay that was used to sequence DNA from cultured CD4+ T cells was the Oncomine TCR Beta short-read assay. TCRdb analysed the PCR reads with MiXCR anew, one entry per CDR3 protein. The sample contains just over 14,000 distinct CDR3 sequences, about 47% of which appear only once. This CDR3 is 14 amino acids long. CDR1 and CDR2 from the germline V gene are KGHDR and SFDVKD. V lost 6 bases to trimming and J lost 4 bases, with 12 bases between them. About this clonotype itself: Antigen specificity is unknown.

Treatment denoted: roughly 11-day PBMC culture with coronavirus spike peptide pools or control peptides (ViraFEST assay). The genes are TRBV24-1 and TRBJ2-1, with D perhaps TRBD2 (6 bases). This receptor was obtained from a human donor who had recovered from COVID-19. Sequenced: CD4+ T cells from blood, cultured in vitro. The CDR3 loop is CATSRAGGYNEQFF. The CDR3 DNA sequence: TGTGCCACCAGTAGGGCAGGAGGGTACAATGAGCAGTTCTTC.